The 3 T cell receptor beta chains below all came from one sample that was sequenced in a study of T cells in Graves' hyperthyroidism and ophthalmopathy. Template material for amplifying TCR beta CDR3 regions consisted of RNA transcripts. TCR CDR3 underwent first-round RT-PCR with the HTBI primer set. TCRdb reprocessed the multiplex PCR reads with MiXCR, giving one entry per CDR3 protein. Here the sample spans under 350,000 distinct CDR3 sequences, 18% being singletons. Sequencing was done on a sample of blood. The source of these receptors is a woman aged 45-60 years with Graves' hyperthyroidism.

There are many counts of this clonotype. The chain employs TRBV24-1 and TRBJ2-3; 9 positions agree with TRBD1. V was clipped by 4 bases and J by 4 bases; unmatched bases: 5. This CDR3 is 15 amino acids long. Per the germline V gene, CDR1 is KGHDR and CDR2 is SFDVKD. In DNA form, the CDR3 reads TGTGCCACCAGTGACCAGGGACAGGGTCCAGATACGCAGTATTTT. It codes for CATSDQGQGPDTQYF.

The chain joins TRBV5-1 to TRBJ1-1; D remains unclear. Germline values: CDR1 SGHRS, CDR2 YFSETQ. V dropped 7 bases and J dropped 0 bases, with 10 bases sitting between them. This CDR3 spans 13 amino acids. The DNA of the CDR3 is TGCGCCAGCGGCCGGGAACTGAACACTGAAGCTTTCTTT. Translated: CASGRELNTEAFF.

This clonotype was seen at least ten times. The chain recombines TRBV27 with TRBJ1-1, with a weak D call TRBD1 (5 bases). The CDR3 runs to 13 residues. Per germline, CDR1 MNHEY and CDR2 SMNVEV (reference sequence). Trimming left V 5 bases short and J 8 bases short, with 15 bases between. The chain's CDR3 is CASSTIRDAEAFF. CDR3 nucleotide sequence: TGTGCCAGCAGTACTATCCGGGACGCCGAAGCTTTCTTT.